This TCR beta chain was obtained from a study of blood T cell repertoires in COVID-19. Whole-study context: Acute-phase and convalescent COVID-19 samples originated in the United States, Italy and Spain. From T cells, B-cell-depleted T cells, or PBMCs came the material, which was cDNA or gDNA.

The authors' processing: Scientists estimated how many nucleated cells there were by amplifying reference gene primers. Using immunoSEQ multiplex PCR, the repertoire was profiled, and TCRdb retains in-frame clones only, with some absent. V and J calls and clone size are copied from that table; D and trimming were computed from the DNA. This sample has roughly 230,000 clones; more than 75% occur once, and the top ten carry around 0.97%. V lost 0 bases to trimming and J lost 3 bases; unmatched junction nucleotides: 9. CDR1 and CDR2 from the germline V gene are LGHNA and YNFKEQ. The CDR3 covers 17 residues.

V usage is TRBV4-2 and J usage is TRBJ2-7, with 9 bases that match TRBD1. Material: peripheral blood. This sequence was found in a man aged 40-49 years with acute or convalescent COVID-19. The CDR3 region has the DNA TGTGCCAGCAGCCAAGAGGGTACCGGGACAGGGAACTACGAGCAGTACTTC. It yields the protein CASSQEGTGTGNYEQYF.